The present T cell receptor (beta chain) was sequenced within a study of T cells in Graves' hyperthyroidism and ophthalmopathy. This clonotype has a count of ten or more. Researchers took RNA transcripts and amplified the TCR beta CDR3 regions from them. First-round RT-PCR with HTBI primers amplified the TCR CDR3 region. TCRdb itself ran the multiplex PCR reads through MiXCR, one entry per CDR3 protein. The sample holds fewer than 650,000 distinct CDR3 sequences, 14% to 15% seen once. The sequenced sample was blood. The origin of this receptor is a woman aged 40 to 50 with Graves' ophthalmopathy.

The CDR3 region has the DNA TGTGCCAGCAGTTACTCTGGTCGAGGGGGGTACGAGCAGTACTTC. This codes for CASSYSGRGGYEQYF. The gene calls are TRBV6-5 and TRBJ2-7; perhaps D is TRBD1 or TRBD2 (6 bases each). This CDR3 has 15 amino acids. Trimming took 0 bases from V and 4 from J, leaving 13 bases between them. Germline V gives CDR1 MNHEY, CDR2 SVGAGI.